This T cell receptor (beta chain) is drawn from a study of blood T cell repertoires in COVID-19. Assay used: immunoSEQ multiplex PCR; TCRdb lists only in-frame clones, some missing. The sample holds around 270,000 clones; 84% are singletons and the top ten take approximately 1.5%. Germline loops: CDR1 SGHVS, CDR2 FNYEAQ. With 0 bases removed from V and 2 bases from J, the gap between germline ends came to 8 bases. This CDR3 comprises 14 residues. This chain uses TRBV7-6 with TRBJ2-7, with unresolved D. Sequenced sample: peripheral blood. The TCR sequence derives from a woman aged 35 to 49 who had recovered from COVID-19. CDR3 amino acids: CASSLAPQTYEQYF. CDR3 sequence (DNA): TGTGCCAGCAGCTTAGCGCCCCAGACCTACGAGCAGTACTTC.